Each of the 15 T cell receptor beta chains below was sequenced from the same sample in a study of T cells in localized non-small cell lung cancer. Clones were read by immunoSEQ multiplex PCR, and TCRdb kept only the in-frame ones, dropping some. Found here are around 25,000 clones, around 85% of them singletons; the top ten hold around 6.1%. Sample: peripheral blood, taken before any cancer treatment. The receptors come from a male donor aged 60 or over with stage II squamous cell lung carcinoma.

The CDR3 bases are TGTGCCAGCAGCCAGGGGTTGCCCTCTGGTGGCTACACCTTC. Protein: CASSQGLPSGGYTF. The chain is built from TRBV5-4 and TRBJ1-2; D is perhaps TRBD1 (6 bases). The CDR3 runs 14 residues. Trimming removed 4 bases from V and 7 bases from J, with 17 bases in between. Germline CDR1 reads SGHNT; CDR2 reads YYREEE (reference sequence).

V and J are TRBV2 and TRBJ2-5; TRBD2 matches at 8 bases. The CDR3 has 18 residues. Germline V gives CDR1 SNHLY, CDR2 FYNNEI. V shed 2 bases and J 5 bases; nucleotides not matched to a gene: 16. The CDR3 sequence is CASSELRGSGNLGETQYF. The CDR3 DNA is TGTGCCAGCAGTGAACTGAGGGGTAGCGGGAACCTCGGGGAGACCCAGTACTTC.

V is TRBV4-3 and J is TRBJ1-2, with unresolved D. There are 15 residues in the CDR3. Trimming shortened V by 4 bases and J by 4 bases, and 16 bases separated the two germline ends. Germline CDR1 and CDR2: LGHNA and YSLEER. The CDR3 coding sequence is TGCGCCAGCAGCCGGAGCCGGGAGGTTTTCTATGGCTACACCTTC. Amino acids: CASSRSREVFYGYTF.

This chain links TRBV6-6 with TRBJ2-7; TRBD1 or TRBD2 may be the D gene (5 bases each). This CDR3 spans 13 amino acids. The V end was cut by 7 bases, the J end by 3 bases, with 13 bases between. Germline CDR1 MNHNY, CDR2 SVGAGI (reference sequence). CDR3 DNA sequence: TGTGCCAGCACCGCCCCGGGGCGCTACGAGCAGTACTTC. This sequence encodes CASTAPGRYEQYF.

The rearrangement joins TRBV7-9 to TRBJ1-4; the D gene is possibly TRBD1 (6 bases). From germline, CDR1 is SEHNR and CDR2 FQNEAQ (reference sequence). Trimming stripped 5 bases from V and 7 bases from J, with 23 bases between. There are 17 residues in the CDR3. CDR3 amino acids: CASSPDRGRGKGEKLFF. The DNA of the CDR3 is TGTGCCAGCAGCCCAGACCGAGGAAGGGGGAAAGGTGAAAAACTGTTTTTT.

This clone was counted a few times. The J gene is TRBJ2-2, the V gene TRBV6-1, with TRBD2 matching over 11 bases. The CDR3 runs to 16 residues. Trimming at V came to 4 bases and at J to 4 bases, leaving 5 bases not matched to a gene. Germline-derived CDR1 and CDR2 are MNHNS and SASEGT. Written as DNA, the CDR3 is TGTGCCAGCAGTGCTAGCGGGGGGTCACTCACCGGGGAGCTGTTTTTT. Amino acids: CASSASGGSLTGELFF.

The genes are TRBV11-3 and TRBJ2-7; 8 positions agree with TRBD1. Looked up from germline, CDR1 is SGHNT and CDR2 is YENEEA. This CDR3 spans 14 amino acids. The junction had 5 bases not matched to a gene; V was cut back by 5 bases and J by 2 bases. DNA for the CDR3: TGTGCCAGCAGCCCCAGGACAGGGACCTACGAGCAGTACTTC. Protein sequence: CASSPRTGTYEQYF. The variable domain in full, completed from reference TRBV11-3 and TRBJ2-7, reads EAGVVQSPRYKIIEKKQPVAFWCNPISGHNTLYWYLQNLGQGPELLIRYENEEAVDDSQLPKDRFSAERLKGVDSTLKIQPAELGDSAVYLCASSPRTGTYEQYFGPGTRLTVT.

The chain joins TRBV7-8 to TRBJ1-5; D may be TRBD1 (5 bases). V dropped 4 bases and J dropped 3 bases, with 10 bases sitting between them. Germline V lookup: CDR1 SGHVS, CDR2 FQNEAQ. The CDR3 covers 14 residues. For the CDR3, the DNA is TGTGCCAGCAGCTACGGGGCCACCAATCAGCCCCAGCATTTT. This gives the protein CASSYGATNQPQHF.

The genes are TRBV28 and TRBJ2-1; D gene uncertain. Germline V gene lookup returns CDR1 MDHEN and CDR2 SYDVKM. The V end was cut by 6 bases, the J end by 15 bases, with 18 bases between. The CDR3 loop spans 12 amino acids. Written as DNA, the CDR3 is TGTGCCAGCAGCCCCGAATTACAAGTGCCGTTCTTC. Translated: CASSPELQVPFF.

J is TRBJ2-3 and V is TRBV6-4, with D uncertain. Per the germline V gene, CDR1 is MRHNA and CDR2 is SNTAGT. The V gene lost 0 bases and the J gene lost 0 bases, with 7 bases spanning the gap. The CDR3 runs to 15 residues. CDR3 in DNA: TGTGCCAGCAGTGACTCAGTTAGTAGCACAGATACGCAGTATTTT. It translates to CASSDSVSSTDTQYF.

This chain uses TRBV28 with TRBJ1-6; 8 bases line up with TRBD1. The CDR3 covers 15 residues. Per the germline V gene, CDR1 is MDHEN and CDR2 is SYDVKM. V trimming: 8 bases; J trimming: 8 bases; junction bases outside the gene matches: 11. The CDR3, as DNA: TGTGCCAGCCGGAATCCCGGGACAGGTCATTCACCCCTCCACTTT. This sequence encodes CASRNPGTGHSPLHF. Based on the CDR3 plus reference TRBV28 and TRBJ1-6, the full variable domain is DVKVTQSSRYLVKRTGEKVFLECVQDMDHENMFWYRQDPGLGLRLIYFSYDVKMKEKGDIPEGYSVSREKKERFSLILESASTNQTSMYLCASRNPGTGHSPLHFGNGTRLTVT.

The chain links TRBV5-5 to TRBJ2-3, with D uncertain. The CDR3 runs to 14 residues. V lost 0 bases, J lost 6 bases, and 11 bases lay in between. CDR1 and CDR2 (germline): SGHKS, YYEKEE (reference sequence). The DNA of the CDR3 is TGTGCCAGCAGCTTGGCCTGGGGAATGGATACGCAGTATTTT. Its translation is CASSLAWGMDTQYF.

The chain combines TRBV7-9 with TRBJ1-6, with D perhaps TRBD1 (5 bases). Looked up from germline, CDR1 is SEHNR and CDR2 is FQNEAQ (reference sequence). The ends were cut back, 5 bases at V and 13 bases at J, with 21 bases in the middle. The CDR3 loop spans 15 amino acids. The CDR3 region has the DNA TGTGCCAGCAGCCCCCAGGGTCTCCTTCTGGCGCCCCTCCACTTT. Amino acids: CASSPQGLLLAPLHF.

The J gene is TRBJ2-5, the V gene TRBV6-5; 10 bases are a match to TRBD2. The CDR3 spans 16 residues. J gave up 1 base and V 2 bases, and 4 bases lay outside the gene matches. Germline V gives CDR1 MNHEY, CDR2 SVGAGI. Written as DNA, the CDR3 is TGTGCCAGCAGTTACGGGCTAGCGGGGGCCCAAGAGACCCAGTACTTC. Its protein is CASSYGLAGAQETQYF.

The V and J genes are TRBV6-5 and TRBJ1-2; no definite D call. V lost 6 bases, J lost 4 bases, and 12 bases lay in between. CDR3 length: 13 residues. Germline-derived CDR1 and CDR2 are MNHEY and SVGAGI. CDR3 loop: CASSPPDGYGYTF. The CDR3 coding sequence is TGTGCCAGCAGCCCACCGGACGGCTATGGCTACACCTTC.